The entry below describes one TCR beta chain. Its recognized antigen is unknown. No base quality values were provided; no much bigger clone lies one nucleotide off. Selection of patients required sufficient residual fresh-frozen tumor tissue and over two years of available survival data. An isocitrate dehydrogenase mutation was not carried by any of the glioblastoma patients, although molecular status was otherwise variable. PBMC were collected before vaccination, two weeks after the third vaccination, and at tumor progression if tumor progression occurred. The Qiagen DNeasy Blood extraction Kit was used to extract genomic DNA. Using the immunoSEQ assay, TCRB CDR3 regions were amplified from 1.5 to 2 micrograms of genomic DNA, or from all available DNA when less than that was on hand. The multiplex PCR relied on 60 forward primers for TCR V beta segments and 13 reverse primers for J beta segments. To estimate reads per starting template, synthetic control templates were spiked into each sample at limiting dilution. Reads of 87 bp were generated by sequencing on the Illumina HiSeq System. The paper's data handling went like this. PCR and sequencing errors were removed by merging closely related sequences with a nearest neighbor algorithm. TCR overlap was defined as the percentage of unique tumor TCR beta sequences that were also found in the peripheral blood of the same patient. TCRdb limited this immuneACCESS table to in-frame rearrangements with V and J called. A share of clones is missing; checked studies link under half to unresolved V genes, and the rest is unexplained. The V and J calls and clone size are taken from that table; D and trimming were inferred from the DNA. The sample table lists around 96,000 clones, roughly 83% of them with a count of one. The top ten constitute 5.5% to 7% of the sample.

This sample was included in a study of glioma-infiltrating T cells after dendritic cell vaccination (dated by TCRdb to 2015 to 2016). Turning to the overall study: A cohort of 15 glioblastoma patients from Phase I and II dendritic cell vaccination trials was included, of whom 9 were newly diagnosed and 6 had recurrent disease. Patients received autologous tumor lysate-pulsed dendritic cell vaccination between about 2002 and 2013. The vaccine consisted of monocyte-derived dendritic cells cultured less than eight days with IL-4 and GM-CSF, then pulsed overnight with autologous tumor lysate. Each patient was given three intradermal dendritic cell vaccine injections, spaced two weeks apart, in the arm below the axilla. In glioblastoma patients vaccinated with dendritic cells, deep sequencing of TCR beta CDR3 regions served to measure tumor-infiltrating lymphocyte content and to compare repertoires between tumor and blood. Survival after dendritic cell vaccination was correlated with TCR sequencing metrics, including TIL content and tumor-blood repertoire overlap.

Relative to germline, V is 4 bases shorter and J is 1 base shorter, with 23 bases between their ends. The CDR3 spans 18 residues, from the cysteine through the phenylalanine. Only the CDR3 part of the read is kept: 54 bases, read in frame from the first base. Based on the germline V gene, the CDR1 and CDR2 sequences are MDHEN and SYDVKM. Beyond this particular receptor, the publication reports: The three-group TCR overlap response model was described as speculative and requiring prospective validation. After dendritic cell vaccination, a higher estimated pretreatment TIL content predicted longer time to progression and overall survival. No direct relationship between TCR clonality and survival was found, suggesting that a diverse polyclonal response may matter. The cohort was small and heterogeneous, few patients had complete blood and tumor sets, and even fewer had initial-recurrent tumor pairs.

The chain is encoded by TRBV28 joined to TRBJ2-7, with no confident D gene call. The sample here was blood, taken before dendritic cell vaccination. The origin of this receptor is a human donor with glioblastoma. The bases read TGTGCCAGCAGTTCATCACTACGGATCCTTCTTCCATCCTACGAGCAGTACTTC. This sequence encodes CASSSSLRILLPSYEQYF.